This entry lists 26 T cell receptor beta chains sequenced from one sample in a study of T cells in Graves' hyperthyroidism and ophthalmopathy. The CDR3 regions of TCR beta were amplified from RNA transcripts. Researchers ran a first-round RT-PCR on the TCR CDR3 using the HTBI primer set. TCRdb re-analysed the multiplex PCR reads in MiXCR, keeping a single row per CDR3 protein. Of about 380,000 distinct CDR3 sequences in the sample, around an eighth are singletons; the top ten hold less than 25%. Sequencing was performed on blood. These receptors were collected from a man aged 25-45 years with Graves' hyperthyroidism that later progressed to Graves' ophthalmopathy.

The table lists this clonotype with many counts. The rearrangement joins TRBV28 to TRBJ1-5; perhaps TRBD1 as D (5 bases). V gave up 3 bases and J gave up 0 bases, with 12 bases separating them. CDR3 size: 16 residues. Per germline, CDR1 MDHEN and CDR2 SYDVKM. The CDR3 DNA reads TGTGCCAGCAGTTTGGCGGGGGAATATAGCAATCAGCCCCAGCATTTT. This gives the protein CASSLAGEYSNQPQHF.

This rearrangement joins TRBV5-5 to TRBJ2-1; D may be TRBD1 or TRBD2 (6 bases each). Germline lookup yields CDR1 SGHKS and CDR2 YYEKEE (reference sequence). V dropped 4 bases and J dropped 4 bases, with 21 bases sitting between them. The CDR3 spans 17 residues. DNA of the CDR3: TGTGCCAGCAGCCAAGATGGGGGGCGGACAGATTACAATGAGCAGTTCTTC. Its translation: CASSQDGGRTDYNEQFF.

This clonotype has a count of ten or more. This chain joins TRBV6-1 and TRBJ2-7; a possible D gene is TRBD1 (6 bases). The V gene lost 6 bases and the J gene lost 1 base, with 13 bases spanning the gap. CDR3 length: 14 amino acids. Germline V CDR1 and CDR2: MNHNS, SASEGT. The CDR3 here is CASSPIDRSYEQYF. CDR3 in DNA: TGTGCCAGCAGCCCAATCGACAGGTCCTACGAGCAGTACTTC.

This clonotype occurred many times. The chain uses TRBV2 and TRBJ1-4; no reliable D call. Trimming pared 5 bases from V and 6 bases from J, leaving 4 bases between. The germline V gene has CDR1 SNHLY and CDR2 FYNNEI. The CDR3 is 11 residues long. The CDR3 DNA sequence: TGTGCCAGCAGTTTGGATGAAAAACTGTTTTTT. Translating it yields CASSLDEKLFF.

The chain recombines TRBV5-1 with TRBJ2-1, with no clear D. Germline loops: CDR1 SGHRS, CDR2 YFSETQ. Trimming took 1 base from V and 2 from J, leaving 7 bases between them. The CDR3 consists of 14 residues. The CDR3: CASSLPTTYNEQFF. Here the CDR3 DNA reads TGCGCCAGCAGCTTGCCAACTACCTACAATGAGCAGTTCTTC. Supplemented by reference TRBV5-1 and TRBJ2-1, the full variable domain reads KAGVTQTPRYLIKTRGQQVTLSCSPISGHRSVSWYQQTPGQGLQFLFEYFSETQRNKGNFPGRFSGRQFSNSRSEMNVSTLELGDSALYLCASSLPTTYNEQFFGPGTRLTVL.

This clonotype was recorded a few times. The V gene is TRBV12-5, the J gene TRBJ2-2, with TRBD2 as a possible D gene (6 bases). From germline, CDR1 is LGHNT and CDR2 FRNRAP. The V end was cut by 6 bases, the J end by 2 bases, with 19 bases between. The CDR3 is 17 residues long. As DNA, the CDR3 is TGTGCTAGTGGCTCACCCGCGGGGAGGCGCAACACCGGGGAGCTGTTTTTT. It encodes CASGSPAGRRNTGELFF.

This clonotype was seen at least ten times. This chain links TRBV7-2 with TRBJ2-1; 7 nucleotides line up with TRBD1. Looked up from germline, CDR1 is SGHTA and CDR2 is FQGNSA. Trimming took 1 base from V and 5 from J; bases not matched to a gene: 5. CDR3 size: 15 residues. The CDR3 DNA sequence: TGTGCCAGCAGCTTAGAGGGGACAGTAAACAATGAGCAGTTCTTC. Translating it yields CASSLEGTVNNEQFF.

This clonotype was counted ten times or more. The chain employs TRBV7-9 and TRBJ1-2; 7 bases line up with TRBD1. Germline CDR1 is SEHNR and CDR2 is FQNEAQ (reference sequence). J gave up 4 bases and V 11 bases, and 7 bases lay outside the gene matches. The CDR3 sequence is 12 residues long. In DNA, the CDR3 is TGTGCCTCCAGACAGGGAGTCTATGGCTACACCTTC. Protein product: CASRQGVYGYTF.

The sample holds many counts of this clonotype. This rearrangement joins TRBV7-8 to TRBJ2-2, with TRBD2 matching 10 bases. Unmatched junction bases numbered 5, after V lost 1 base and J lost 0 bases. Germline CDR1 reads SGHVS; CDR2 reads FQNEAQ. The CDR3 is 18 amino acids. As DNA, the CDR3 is TGTGCCAGCAGCTTAGACCCTAGCGGGGGTGCGAACACCGGGGAGCTGTTTTTT. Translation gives CASSLDPSGGANTGELFF.

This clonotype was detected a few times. CDR3 residues: CASRSGGGAQETQYF. The CDR3 nucleotides are TGTGCCAGCAGATCGGGCGGGGGGGCCCAAGAGACCCAGTACTTC. This chain links TRBV6-2 or TRBV6-3 with TRBJ2-5; 9 bases fit TRBD2. The germline CDR1 and CDR2 sequences are MNHEY and SVGEGT. The CDR3 totals 15 residues. Trimming removed 6 bases from V and 1 base from J; junction bases left unmatched: 6.

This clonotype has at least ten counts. The CDR3 nucleotides are TGTGCCAGCAGAGGACTAGCGGGGTTCAATGAGCAGTTCTTC. Residues: CASRGLAGFNEQFF. The chain combines TRBV28 with TRBJ2-1; 12 bases are a match to TRBD2. This CDR3 contains 14 residues. CDR1 and CDR2 (germline): MDHEN, SYDVKM. V dropped 6 bases and J dropped 6; count of bases not matched to a gene: 3. Looking up the rest from reference TRBV28 and TRBJ2-1 gives the full variable domain: DVKVTQSSRYLVKRTGEKVFLECVQDMDHENMFWYRQDPGLGLRLIYFSYDVKMKEKGDIPEGYSVSREKKERFSLILESASTNQTSMYLCASRGLAGFNEQFFGPGTRLTVL.

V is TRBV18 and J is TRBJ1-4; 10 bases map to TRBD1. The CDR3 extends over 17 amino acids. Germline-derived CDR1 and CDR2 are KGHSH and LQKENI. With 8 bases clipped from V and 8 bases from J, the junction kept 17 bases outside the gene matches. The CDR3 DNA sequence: TGTGCCAGCCAACCGGGACAGGGGATTGGCCCGATCGAAAAACTGTTTTTT. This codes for CASQPGQGIGPIEKLFF.

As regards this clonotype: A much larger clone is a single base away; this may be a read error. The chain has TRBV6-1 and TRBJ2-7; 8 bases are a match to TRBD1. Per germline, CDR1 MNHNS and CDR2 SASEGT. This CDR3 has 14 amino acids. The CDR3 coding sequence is TGTGCCAGCAGTCCGGACAGGGTCTCCTACGAGCAGTGCTTC. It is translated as CASSPDRVSYEQCF.

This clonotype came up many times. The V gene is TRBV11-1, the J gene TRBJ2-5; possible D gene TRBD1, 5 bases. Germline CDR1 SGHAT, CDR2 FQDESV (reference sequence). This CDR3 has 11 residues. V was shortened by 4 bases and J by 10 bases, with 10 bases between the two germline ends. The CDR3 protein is CASSSRAHQYF. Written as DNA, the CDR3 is TGTGCCAGCAGCTCCAGGGCTCACCAGTACTTC.

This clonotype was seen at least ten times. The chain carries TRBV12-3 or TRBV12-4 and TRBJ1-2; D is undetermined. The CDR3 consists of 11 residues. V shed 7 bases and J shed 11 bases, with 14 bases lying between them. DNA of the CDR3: TGTGCCAGCACCGCTCCTTGGGAGTACACCTTC. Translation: CASTAPWEYTF.

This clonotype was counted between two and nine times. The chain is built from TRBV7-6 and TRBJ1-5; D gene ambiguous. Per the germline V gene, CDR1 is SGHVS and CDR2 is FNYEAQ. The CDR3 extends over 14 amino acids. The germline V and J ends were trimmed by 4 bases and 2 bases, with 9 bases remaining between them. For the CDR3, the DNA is TGTGCCAGCAGCTACGGTTCAGGCAATCAGCCCCAGCATTTT. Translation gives CASSYGSGNQPQHF.

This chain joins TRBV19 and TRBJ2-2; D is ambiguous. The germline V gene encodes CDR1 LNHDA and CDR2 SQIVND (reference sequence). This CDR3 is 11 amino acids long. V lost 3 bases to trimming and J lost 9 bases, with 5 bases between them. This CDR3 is CASSMARELFF. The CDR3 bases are TGTGCCAGTAGTATGGCCAGGGAGCTGTTTTTT.

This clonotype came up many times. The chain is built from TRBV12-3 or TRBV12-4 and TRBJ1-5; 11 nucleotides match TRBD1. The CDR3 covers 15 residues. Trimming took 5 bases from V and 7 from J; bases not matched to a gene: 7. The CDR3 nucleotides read TGTGCCAGCAGTCCCCGGACAGGGGGCATCCAGCCCCAGCATTTT. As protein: CASSPRTGGIQPQHF.

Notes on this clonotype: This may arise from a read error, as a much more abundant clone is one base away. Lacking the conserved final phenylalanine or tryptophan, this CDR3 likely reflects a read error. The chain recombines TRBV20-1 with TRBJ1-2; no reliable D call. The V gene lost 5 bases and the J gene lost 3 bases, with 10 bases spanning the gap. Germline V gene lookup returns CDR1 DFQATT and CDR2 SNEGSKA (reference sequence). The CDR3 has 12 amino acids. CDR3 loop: CSADGTDYGYTC. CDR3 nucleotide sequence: TGCAGTGCTGACGGAACCGACTATGGCTACACCTGC.

CDR3 sequence (DNA): TGTGCCTGGAGTCCCGGCGTTAGCGCAGATACGCAGTATTTT. Translation gives CAWSPGVSADTQYF. This chain links TRBV30 with TRBJ2-3; D perhaps matches TRBD2 (5 bases). CDR3 size: 14 residues. Trimming removed 2 bases at V and 4 bases at J, with 13 bases between. Germline-derived CDR1 and CDR2 are GTSNPN and SVGIG (reference sequence).

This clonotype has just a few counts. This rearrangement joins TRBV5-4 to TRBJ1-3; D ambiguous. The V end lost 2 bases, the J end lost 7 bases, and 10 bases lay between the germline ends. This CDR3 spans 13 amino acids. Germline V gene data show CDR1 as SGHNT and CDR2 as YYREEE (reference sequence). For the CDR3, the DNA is TGTGCCAGCAGCTTCGACGGCCGGAACACCATATATTTT. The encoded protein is CASSFDGRNTIYF.

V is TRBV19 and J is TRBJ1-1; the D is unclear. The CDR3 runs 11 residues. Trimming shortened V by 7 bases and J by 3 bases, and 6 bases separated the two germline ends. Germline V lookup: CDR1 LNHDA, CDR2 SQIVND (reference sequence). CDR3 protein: CASTIYTEAFF. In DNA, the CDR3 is TGTGCCAGTACCATATACACTGAAGCTTTCTTT.

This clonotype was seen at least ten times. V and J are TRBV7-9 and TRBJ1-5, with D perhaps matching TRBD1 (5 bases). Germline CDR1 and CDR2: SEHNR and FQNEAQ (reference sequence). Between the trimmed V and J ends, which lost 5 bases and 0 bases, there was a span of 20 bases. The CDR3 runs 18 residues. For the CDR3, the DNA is TGTGCCAGCAGCCCAGCGGGGAGGGGCGCTTATAGCAATCAGCCCCAGCATTTT. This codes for CASSPAGRGAYSNQPQHF.

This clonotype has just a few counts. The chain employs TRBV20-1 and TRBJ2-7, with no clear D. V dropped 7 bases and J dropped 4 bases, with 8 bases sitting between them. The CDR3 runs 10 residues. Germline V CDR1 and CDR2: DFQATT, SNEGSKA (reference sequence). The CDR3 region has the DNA TGCAGTGTTGGGATGTACGAGCAGTACTTC. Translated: CSVGMYEQYF.

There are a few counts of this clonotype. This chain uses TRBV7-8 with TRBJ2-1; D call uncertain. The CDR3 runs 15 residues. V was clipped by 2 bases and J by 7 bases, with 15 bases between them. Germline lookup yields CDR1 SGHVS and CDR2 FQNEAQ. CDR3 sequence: CASSLYTGWGNEQFF. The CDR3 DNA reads TGTGCCAGCAGCTTATACACCGGGTGGGGTAATGAGCAGTTCTTC.

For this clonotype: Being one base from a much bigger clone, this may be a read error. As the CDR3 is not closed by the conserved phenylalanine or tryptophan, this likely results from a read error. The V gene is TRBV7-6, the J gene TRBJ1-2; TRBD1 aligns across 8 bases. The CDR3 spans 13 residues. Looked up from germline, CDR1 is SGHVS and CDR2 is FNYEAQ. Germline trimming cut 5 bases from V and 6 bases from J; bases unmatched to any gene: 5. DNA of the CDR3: TGTGCCAGCAGCGAATCAGGGGGCGATGGCTACACCCTC. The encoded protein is CASSESGGDGYTL.